This is a list of T cell receptor beta chains from one sample in a study of T cell responses to AZD1222 COVID-19 vaccine. Data came from immunoSEQ multiplex PCR; TCRdb stores just in-frame clones and leaves some out. The sample includes 90,000 to 150,000 clones, more than 75% seen only once; the top ten take about 3.7%. Source: peripheral blood, taken on day 0 of AZD1222 vaccination. The receptors shown here come from an adult in good health. CDR3s include the opening cysteine and the closing phenylalanine or tryptophan. The D gene is left open where the match is weak. Size is stated for part of the rows, as once, few or many counts, or as a class when the clone is expanded.

>TRBV19|TRBD1|TRBJ2-5|once
CASSIAIPGTTGGMEKTQYF
TGTGCCAGTAGTATTGCTATACCGGGGACGACAGGGGGGATGGAAAAGACCCAGTACTTC
>TRBV5-1|TRBD1|TRBJ1-1|-
CASSFGQGWNTEAFF
TGCGCCAGCAGCTTCGGACAGGGGTGGAACACTGAAGCTTTCTTT
>TRBV18|-|TRBJ1-2|-
CASSPDRYYGYTF
TGTGCCAGCTCCCCAGACAGGTACTATGGCTACACCTTC
>TRBV27|TRBD1|TRBJ1-1|few
CASSIDRGGTEAFF
TGTGCCAGCAGTATTGACAGGGGTGGTACTGAAGCTTTCTTT
>TRBV3-1/TRBV3-2|-|TRBJ1-5|-
CASSRAGNQPQHF
TGTGCCAGCAGCCGGGCCGGCAATCAGCCCCAGCATTTT
>TRBV18|TRBD2|TRBJ2-2|once
CASSKSGGDTGELFF
TGTGCCAGCTCAAAGAGCGGGGGTGACACCGGGGAGCTGTTTTTT
>TRBV6-2/TRBV6-3|TRBD2|TRBJ2-5|-
CASSPGLAGLTGNF
TGTGCCAGCAGTCCGGGACTAGCGGGATTAACGGGGAACTTC
>TRBV7-3|-|TRBJ2-6|-
CASSSPGQSGANVLTF
TGTGCCAGCAGCTCCCCCGGACAGTCTGGGGCCAACGTCCTGACTTTC
>TRBV29-1|-|TRBJ2-7|-
CSVEVSYEQYF
TGCAGCGTTGAAGTATCCTACGAGCAGTACTTC
>TRBV7-8|TRBD1|TRBJ1-1|-
CASSLPGTGVKGEAFF
TGTGCCAGCAGCTTACCCGGGACAGGGGTCAAGGGGGAAGCTTTCTTT
>TRBV19|TRBD1|TRBJ2-2|once
CASSMGQGATGELFF
TGTGCCAGTAGTATGGGACAGGGGGCCACCGGGGAGCTGTTTTTT
>TRBV5-1|TRBD1|TRBJ2-6|-
CASRRDRTKRDTGANVLTF
TGCGCCAGCAGGAGGGACAGGACCAAAAGGGACACTGGGGCCAACGTCCTGACTTTC
>TRBV25-1|-|TRBJ2-3|-
CASRGAGFTDTQYF
TGTGCCAGCAGGGGGGCGGGGTTCACAGATACGCAGTATTTT
>TRBV25-1|-|TRBJ1-6|-
CASRRGGGSSSYNSPLHF
TGTGCCAGCCGCCGTGGAGGAGGGTCAAGCTCCTATAATTCACCCCTCCACTTT
>TRBV10-3|-|TRBJ1-2|-
CAISEFDYGYTF
TGTGCCATCAGTGAGTTCGACTATGGCTACACCTTC
>TRBV6-2/TRBV6-3|-|TRBJ1-1|-
CASSYSRRLNTEAFF
TGTGCCAGCAGTTACTCGAGACGGTTGAACACTGAAGCTTTCTTT
>TRBV7-9|-|TRBJ2-7|-
CASSLGPFPEQYF
TGTGCCAGCAGCCTGGGACCCTTTCCCGAGCAGTACTTC
>TRBV9|-|TRBJ2-1|-
CASSVASRTYNEQFF
TGTGCCAGCAGCGTAGCTAGTAGAACCTACAATGAGCAGTTCTTC
>TRBV10-3|TRBD1|TRBJ2-7|-
CAISGTGVLGEQYF
TGTGCCATCAGTGGGACAGGGGTCCTCGGCGAGCAGTACTTC
>TRBV10-2|TRBD2|TRBJ2-1|-
CASSERGAYNEQFF
TGCGCCAGCAGTGAGCGGGGGGCCTACAATGAGCAGTTCTTC
>TRBV18|-|TRBJ1-5|few
CASSPRVKESGPQHF
TGTGCCAGCTCACCACGGGTAAAGGAAAGCGGGCCCCAGCATTTT
>TRBV4-1|-|TRBJ1-3|-
CASSQDRAQTIYF
TGCGCCAGCAGCCAAGACCGGGCTCAAACCATATATTTT
>TRBV29-1|-|TRBJ1-1|-
CSVGRDRLLNTEAFF
TGCAGCGTGGGCAGGGACCGACTGCTGAACACTGAAGCTTTCTTT
>TRBV19|-|TRBJ2-3|-
CASVEERGSTDTQYF
TGTGCCAGTGTTGAGGAACGGGGGAGCACAGATACGCAGTATTTT
>TRBV6-6|-|TRBJ1-5|-
CASSRPLGAGGNQPQHF
TGTGCCAGCAGTCGGCCCCTGGGGGCGGGCGGCAATCAGCCCCAGCATTTT
>TRBV12-3/TRBV12-4|TRBD1|TRBJ1-4|-
CASRGQRNEKLFF
TGTGCCAGCAGGGGACAGCGAAATGAAAAACTGTTTTTT
>TRBV29-1|-|TRBJ2-2|once
CSVEEGQNTGELFF
TGCAGCGTTGAAGAGGGACAGAACACCGGGGAGCTGTTTTTT
>TRBV5-1|-|TRBJ1-1|-
CASSLQKPNTEAFF
TGCGCCAGCAGCTTACAGAAACCGAACACTGAAGCTTTCTTT
>TRBV2|-|TRBJ1-5|-
CASSPTGRPPQHF
TGTGCCAGCAGTCCTACAGGGCGCCCGCCCCAGCATTTT
>TRBV21-1|-|TRBJ1-2|-
CASPGEGIYGYTF
TGTGCCAGCCCGGGCGAGGGGATCTATGGCTACACCTTC
>TRBV5-1|TRBD1|TRBJ2-7|-
CASKGQTSSYEQYF
TGCGCCAGCAAGGGACAGACGAGCTCCTACGAGCAGTACTTC
>TRBV4-1|TRBD1|TRBJ2-7|few
CASSQTGSEQYF
TGCGCCAGCAGTCAGACAGGGAGCGAGCAGTACTTC
>TRBV4-2|-|TRBJ1-3|-
CASSQDSAGNTIYF
TGTGCCAGCAGCCAAGACAGCGCGGGAAACACCATATATTTT
>TRBV7-9|-|TRBJ1-5|-
CASSLPSGREASQPQHF
TGTGCCAGCAGCTTACCCTCGGGCAGGGAAGCTTCTCAGCCCCAGCATTTT
>TRBV5-4|-|TRBJ1-4|-
CASSSDPGDEKLFF
TGTGCCAGCAGCTCCGATCCAGGGGACGAAAAACTGTTTTTT
>TRBV28|-|TRBJ1-2|-
CASTTGAMGYGYTF
TGTGCCAGCACCACAGGTGCAATGGGTTATGGCTACACCTTC
>TRBV4-1|-|TRBJ1-3|-
CASTRQFSSGNTIYF
TGCGCCAGCACCCGACAGTTCAGCTCTGGAAACACCATATATTTT
>TRBV14|-|TRBJ1-2|-
CASSQWGAPNYGYTF
TGTGCCAGCAGCCAATGGGGGGCCCCTAACTATGGCTACACCTTC
>TRBV6-5|-|TRBJ2-7|-
CASSLDGTYEQYF
TGTGCCAGCTCCCTGGACGGTACCTACGAGCAGTACTTC
>TRBV6-1|-|TRBJ2-7|-
CASSERRDLAIYEQYF
TGTGCCAGCAGTGAACGGAGGGACCTCGCTATCTACGAGCAGTACTTC
>TRBV3-1/TRBV3-2|TRBD1|TRBJ2-3|-
CASSQTGTGADTQYF
TGTGCCAGCAGCCAGACCGGGACAGGGGCCGATACGCAGTATTTT
>TRBV7-3|-|TRBJ1-2|once
CASSPDGVNYGYTF
TGTGCCAGCAGCCCGGACGGAGTCAACTATGGCTACACCTTC
>TRBV5-1|-|TRBJ2-5|once
CASSTGGGQETQYF
TGCGCCAGCAGCACCGGCGGCGGCCAAGAGACCCAGTACTTC
>TRBV10-1|-|TRBJ2-7|-
CATATDAYRKQYF
TGCGCCACGGCGACGGACGCCTACCGTAAGCAGTACTTC
>TRBV5-6|-|TRBJ1-1|few
CASSFETDEAFF
TGTGCCAGCAGCTTTGAAACTGATGAAGCTTTCTTT
>TRBV2|-|TRBJ1-1|-
CASSEVLQALEAFF
TGTGCCAGCAGTGAAGTGTTACAGGCGCTTGAAGCTTTCTTT
>TRBV5-1|TRBD2|TRBJ2-5|-
CASSPGPVAGQETQYF
TGCGCCAGCAGCCCCGGCCCAGTAGCGGGGCAAGAGACCCAGTACTTC
>TRBV5-8|-|TRBJ1-5|-
CASSKRDRVLNQPQHF
TGTGCCAGCAGCAAACGGGACCGGGTTCTCAATCAGCCCCAGCATTTT
>TRBV19|-|TRBJ1-2|-
CASSIKGDDGYTF
TGTGCCAGTAGTATAAAAGGGGACGATGGCTACACCTTC
>TRBV10-3|-|TRBJ2-3|-
CAISEAGTSDTQYF
TGTGCCATCAGTGAGGCAGGGACCTCAGATACGCAGTATTTT
>TRBV12-5|TRBD2|TRBJ2-5|-
CASGGTSWETQYF
TGTGCTAGTGGTGGGACTAGTTGGGAGACCCAGTACTTC
>TRBV12-3/TRBV12-4|TRBD1|TRBJ2-5|-
CASSRTGRETQYF
TGTGCCAGCAGCCGGACAGGGAGGGAGACCCAGTACTTC
>TRBV6-2/TRBV6-3|TRBD1|TRBJ1-1|-
CASSSPGQGPLGAFF
TGTGCCAGCAGTTCCCCGGGACAGGGGCCCCTGGGAGCTTTCTTT
>TRBV7-9|TRBD2|TRBJ2-5|-
CASSLASGGARETQYF
TGTGCCAGCAGCTTGGCTAGCGGGGGGGCTCGAGAGACCCAGTACTTC